This T cell receptor beta chain is from a study of blood T cell repertoires in COVID-19. Study-level background: PBMCs, B-cell-depleted T cells, or T cells provided the cDNA or gDNA that made up the material.

Germline CDR1 reads KGHSH; CDR2 reads LQKENI. V lost 2 bases to trimming and J lost 5 bases; unmatched junction nucleotides: 13. The CDR3 has 17 residues. Libraries were prepared by immunoSEQ multiplex PCR; TCRdb keeps only in-frame clonotypes and omits some of them. The profile shows about 160,000 clones, roughly 93% of them singletons. Followed longitudinally, the Seattle patients had been enrolled during active infection. The sequencing input was peripheral blood. The chain carries TRBV18 and TRBJ1-2, with 8 bases that match TRBD1. The TCR sequence derives from a woman aged 60 to 75 with COVID-19, enrolled during active disease. The CDR3 is CASSPTVQGASIYGYTF. CDR3 DNA: TGTGCCAGCTCACCAACGGTCCAGGGGGCCTCAATTTATGGCTACACCTTC. The variable domain in full, completed from reference TRBV18 and TRBJ1-2, reads NAGVMQNPRHLVRRRGQEARLRCSPMKGHSHVYWYRQLPEEGLKFMVYLQKENIIDESGMPKERFSAEFPKEGPSILRIQQVVRGDSAAYFCASSPTVQGASIYGYTFGSGTRLTVV.